One and the same sample provided the 27 T cell receptor beta chains below, sequenced in a study of T cell responses to AZD1222 COVID-19 vaccine. Only in-frame clones appear in the TCRdb table, and some are missing; sequencing was by immunoSEQ multiplex PCR. The sample lists some 63,000 clones, 75% to 90% occurring once. Sequencing used peripheral blood, obtained 28 days after the second AZD1222 dose. These receptors were taken from an adult who received the AZD1222 COVID-19 vaccine.

The chain joins TRBV12-3 or TRBV12-4 to TRBJ2-7, with unresolved D. CDR3 length equals 12 residues. The V and J ends lost 6 bases and 2 bases respectively, with 8 bases between them. In DNA form, the CDR3 reads TGTGCCAGCAGCCCCCTCCCCTACGAGCAGTACTTC. This sequence encodes CASSPLPYEQYF.

The J gene is TRBJ2-3, the V gene TRBV11-2; D ambiguous. Trimming shortened V by 2 bases and J by 5 bases, and 2 bases separated the two germline ends. Germline V gene sequence: CDR1 SGHAT, CDR2 FQNNGV. This CDR3 region has 11 residues. DNA of the CDR3: TGTGCCAGCAGCTTACTAGATACGCAGTATTTT. Translation: CASSLLDTQYF.

The chain joins TRBV10-1 to TRBJ2-7; a possible D gene is TRBD1 (6 bases). This CDR3 comprises 16 residues. Germline values: CDR1 WNHNN, CDR2 SYGVQD (reference sequence). The V and J ends lost 0 bases and 2 bases respectively, with 14 bases between them. The CDR3 spells CASSESVGALTYEQYF. CDR3 coding DNA: TGCGCCAGCAGTGAGTCGGTGGGGGCCCTAACCTACGAGCAGTACTTC.

CDR3 region: CASSPRDWNTEAFF. Written as DNA, the CDR3 is TGTGCCAGCAGCCCCCGGGACTGGAACACTGAAGCTTTCTTT. The genes are TRBV27 and TRBJ1-1; D possibly corresponds to TRBD1 (5 bases). This CDR3 contains 14 residues. Germline V lookup: CDR1 MNHEY, CDR2 SMNVEV (reference sequence). V dropped 6 bases and J dropped 1 base, with 12 bases sitting between them.

The chain has TRBV10-3 and TRBJ2-7; possible D gene TRBD1, 6 bases. Germline values: CDR1 ENHRY, CDR2 SYGVKD. Trimming left V 3 bases short and J 2 bases short, with 20 bases between. The CDR3 has 17 residues. CDR3 DNA sequence: TGTGCCATCAGTGATGGGAATTCCGGGACAACTACCTACGAGCAGTACTTC. Translated, it gives CAISDGNSGTTTYEQYF.

V and J are TRBV7-2 and TRBJ1-6; D is possibly TRBD1 (6 bases). CDR1 and CDR2 (germline): SGHTA, FQGNSA. The CDR3 totals 15 residues. Trimming removed 1 base from V and 5 bases from J, with 9 bases in between. CDR3 region: CASSLGAGDNSPLHF. The CDR3 bases are TGTGCCAGCAGCTTAGGGGCAGGGGATAATTCACCCCTCCACTTT.

The chain joins TRBV6-6 to TRBJ2-4; possibly TRBD1 for D (5 bases). Germline CDR1 reads MNHNY; CDR2 reads SVGAGI (reference sequence). The ends were cut back, 5 bases at V and 6 bases at J, with 14 bases in the middle. There are 14 residues in the CDR3. The CDR3, as DNA: TGTGCCAGCAGTGCCAGGGATTTAGGAAACATTCAGTACTTC. This codes for CASSARDLGNIQYF.

V usage is TRBV7-8 and J usage is TRBJ1-1; 9 nucleotides line up with TRBD1. The germline gives CDR1 SGHVS, CDR2 FQNEAQ. CDR3 length equals 15 residues. The trim removed 7 bases at V and 8 bases at J, leaving 14 bases unmatched. The CDR3 protein is CASTWEQGALREAFF. CDR3 bases: TGTGCCAGCACCTGGGAACAGGGGGCGCTTAGGGAAGCTTTCTTT. Complete variable domain (other parts from reference TRBV7-8 and TRBJ1-1): GAGVSQSPRYKVAKRGQDVALRCDPISGHVSLFWYQQALGQGPEFLTYFQNEAQLDKSGLPSDRFFAERPEGSVSTLKIQRTQQEDSAVYLCASTWEQGALREAFFGQGTRLTVV.

With regard to this clone: Other DNA sequences in the same sample also yield this CDR3. This sequence joins TRBV4-1 and TRBJ1-5, with D hard to call. From germline, CDR1 is MGHRA and CDR2 YSYEKL. There are 14 residues in the CDR3. V was trimmed by 1 base and J by 1 base, leaving 5 bases between them. The CDR3 sequence: CASSQAGSNQPQHF. The CDR3 DNA is TGCGCCAGCAGCCAAGCGGGAAGCAATCAGCCCCAGCATTTT.

The rearrangement links TRBV5-4 to TRBJ2-4; D not certain. Germline V CDR1 and CDR2: SGHNT, YYREEE (reference sequence). The CDR3 totals 12 residues. The V end was cut by 3 bases, the J end by 8 bases, with 9 bases between. CDR3 DNA sequence: TGTGCCAGCAGCTCCCGCCCCCACATTCAGTACTTC. Its protein is CASSSRPHIQYF.

This clone was seen only a few times. CDR3 nucleotides: TGTGCCAGCTCACCGCGGGGGGTCGGACAGGGGCGAACTGAAGCTTTCTTT. Residues: CASSPRGVGQGRTEAFF. The rearrangement uses TRBV18 and TRBJ1-1, with TRBD1 identical over 9 bases. Germline CDR1 KGHSH, CDR2 LQKENI. The CDR3 loop spans 17 amino acids. V lost 3 bases, J lost 5 bases, and 13 bases stayed unmatched. The variable domain in full, with the rest retrieved from reference TRBV18 and TRBJ1-1, is NAGVMQNPRHLVRRRGQEARLRCSPMKGHSHVYWYRQLPEEGLKFMVYLQKENIIDESGMPKERFSAEFPKEGPSILRIQQVVRGDSAAYFCASSPRGVGQGRTEAFFGQGTRLTVV.

J is TRBJ1-5 and V is TRBV7-3; the match to TRBD1 covers 9 bases. CDR1 and CDR2 from the germline V gene are SGHTA and FQGTGA. J gave up 4 bases and V 3 bases, and 16 bases lay outside the gene matches. CDR3 length: 19 residues. CDR3 sequence (DNA): TGTGCCAGCAGCTTGGGCGATTACAGGGGGCCGAAGATAAATCAGCCCCAGCATTTT. This sequence encodes CASSLGDYRGPKINQPQHF.

This clone was seen just once. The chain combines TRBV11-2 with TRBJ2-5; 10 bases are a match to TRBD1. Germline CDR1 reads SGHAT; CDR2 reads FQNNGV. With V trimmed by 5 bases and J by 2 bases, 8 bases remained unmatched. This CDR3 is built from 16 residues. Here the CDR3 DNA reads TGTGCCAGCAGCGCCAATCGGGACAGGGGACAAGAGACCCAGTACTTC. As protein: CASSANRDRGQETQYF.

CDR3 sequence reads: CASSSGDTDYEQYF. In DNA form, the CDR3 reads TGTGCCAGCAGTTCCGGGGACACCGACTACGAGCAGTACTTC. The V gene is TRBV6-5, the J gene TRBJ2-7; weak D call: TRBD1 (6 bases). The CDR3 loop spans 14 amino acids. The V end was cut by 4 bases, the J end by 3 bases, with 13 bases between. Germline V lookup: CDR1 MNHEY, CDR2 SVGAGI.

CDR3 protein: CASRRDRVTSGANVLTF. For the CDR3, the DNA is TGTGCCAGCCGCCGGGACAGGGTGACCTCTGGGGCCAACGTCCTGACTTTC. This chain links TRBV19 with TRBJ2-6; 9 bases agree with TRBD1. Germline V gene sequence: CDR1 LNHDA, CDR2 SQIVND (reference sequence). With 9 bases clipped from V and 0 bases from J, the junction kept 9 bases outside the gene matches. This CDR3 contains 17 residues.

The CDR3 nucleotides read TGTGCCAGCAGCTTAGTCGGGAGCTCCTACAATGAGCAGTTCTTC. Encoded protein: CASSLVGSSYNEQFF. The J gene is TRBJ2-1, the V gene TRBV5-5, with a possible D match to TRBD2 (6 bases). CDR3 length: 15 residues. Trimming pared 2 bases from V and 0 bases from J, leaving 9 bases between. CDR1 is SGHKS and CDR2 is YYEKEE in the germline V gene (reference sequence). The full variable domain, in which reference TRBV5-5 and TRBJ2-1 provide the parts outside the CDR3, is DAGVTQSPTHLIKTRGQQVTLRCSPISGHKSVSWYQQVLGQGPQFIFQYYEKEERGRGNFPDRFSARQFPNYSSELNVNALLLGDSALYLCASSLVGSSYNEQFFGPGTRLTVL.

The gene calls are TRBV7-9 and TRBJ2-7, with D perhaps matching TRBD1 (5 bases). CDR1 and CDR2 from the germline V gene are SEHNR and FQNEAQ (reference sequence). CDR3 size: 14 residues. The V gene lost 1 base and the J gene lost 2 bases, with 9 bases spanning the gap. The DNA for the CDR3 is TGTGCCAGCAGCTTAGACAGGTCGACCTACGAGCAGTACTTC. As protein: CASSLDRSTYEQYF.

The chain uses TRBV11-2 and TRBJ1-1; D is unclear. The germline V gene has CDR1 SGHAT and CDR2 FQNNGV. Trimming cost V 2 bases and J 4 bases, with 11 bases left between them. This CDR3 is 14 amino acids long. CDR3 nucleotides: TGTGCCAGCAGCTTATTTAGAGGCTCCACTGAAGCTTTCTTT. It is translated as CASSLFRGSTEAFF.

J is TRBJ2-1 and V is TRBV19; no reliable D call. CDR1 is LNHDA and CDR2 is SQIVND in the germline V gene (reference sequence). CDR3 length: 13 amino acids. V lost 5 bases and J lost 12, with 17 bases in between. CDR3 DNA sequence: TGTGCCAGTAGTCCCCACCCCGGTGAACGGCAGTTCTTC. Residues: CASSPHPGERQFF.

The V gene is TRBV19, the J gene TRBJ1-3; D unclear. Trimming cost V 11 bases and J 4 bases, with 9 bases left between them. From germline, CDR1 is LNHDA and CDR2 SQIVND (reference sequence). This CDR3 has 11 amino acids. Here the CDR3 reads CASRVGNTIYF. The CDR3 nucleotides read TGTGCCTCAAGGGTCGGAAACACCATATATTTT.

The CDR3: CASSQGRTGLGNQPQHF. CDR3 bases: TGTGCCAGCAGCCAAGGGAGGACAGGGTTGGGCAATCAGCCCCAGCATTTT. The chain employs TRBV3-1 (or the pseudogene TRBV3-2) and TRBJ1-5; 8 bases fit TRBD1. Germline CDR1 and CDR2: LGHDT and YNNKEL (reference sequence). The CDR3 covers 17 residues. Trimming removed 1 base from V and 2 bases from J; junction bases left unmatched: 7.

The rearrangement uses TRBV3-1 (or the pseudogene TRBV3-2) and TRBJ2-7; D not resolved. Germline CDR1 reads LGHDT; CDR2 reads YNNKEL (reference sequence). V was trimmed by 4 bases and J by 2 bases, leaving 9 bases between them. CDR3 length: 13 amino acids. The CDR3 loop is CASSRAGTYEQYF. CDR3 nucleotide sequence: TGTGCCAGCAGCCGGGCAGGAACCTACGAGCAGTACTTC.

The chain couples TRBV7-9 to TRBJ1-6, with no clear D. This CDR3 spans 16 amino acids. Germline V gives CDR1 SEHNR, CDR2 FQNEAQ (reference sequence). With 0 bases removed from V and 6 bases from J, the gap between germline ends came to 12 bases. CDR3 DNA sequence: TGTGCCAGCAGCTTAGCGGGAAGTGAAACTAATTCACCCCTCCACTTT. This sequence encodes CASSLAGSETNSPLHF.

This sequence joins TRBV7-9 and TRBJ2-1; D gene ambiguous. Germline assignment: CDR1 SEHNR and CDR2 FQNEAQ (reference sequence). The germline V and J ends were trimmed by 5 bases and 9 bases, with 11 bases remaining between them. This CDR3 is 12 amino acids long. The CDR3 sequence is CASSRFVTEQFF. The CDR3 region has the DNA TGTGCCAGCAGCCGTTTTGTCACTGAGCAGTTCTTC.

The chain is built from TRBV24-1 and TRBJ2-3; the match to TRBD1 covers 7 bases. The CDR3 consists of 18 residues. Germline V CDR1 and CDR2: KGHDR, SFDVKD. Trimming took 2 bases from V and 0 from J; bases not matched to a gene: 10. CDR3 protein: CATSDWKTGEPSTDTQYF. CDR3 DNA sequence: TGTGCCACCAGTGATTGGAAAACAGGGGAGCCCAGCACAGATACGCAGTATTTT.

V usage is TRBV3-1 (or the pseudogene TRBV3-2) and J usage is TRBJ2-1; 8 bases fit TRBD2. The ends lost 0 bases at V and 7 bases at J; junction bases unmatched: 8. Germline lookup yields CDR1 LGHDT and CDR2 YNNKEL (reference sequence). This CDR3 region has 16 residues. Here the CDR3 reads CASSQDRREVRNEQFF. The DNA of the CDR3 is TGTGCCAGCAGCCAAGATAGGCGGGAGGTCCGGAATGAGCAGTTCTTC.

This sequence joins TRBV7-9 and TRBJ2-1, with D unclear. CDR1 and CDR2 from the germline V gene are SEHNR and FQNEAQ (reference sequence). V lost 8 bases and J 6 bases, leaving 17 bases between the germline ends. The length of the CDR3 is 14 residues. The CDR3 loop is CASRREPRTNEQFF. CDR3 nucleotides: TGTGCCAGCCGCCGAGAGCCCCGTACCAATGAGCAGTTCTTC. The full variable domain, rest sourced from reference TRBV7-9 and TRBJ2-1, is DTGVSQNPRHKITKRGQNVTFRCDPISEHNRLYWYRQTLGQGPEFLTYFQNEAQLEKSRLLSDRFSAERPKGSFSTLEIQRTEQGDSAMYLCASRREPRTNEQFFGPGTRLTVL.